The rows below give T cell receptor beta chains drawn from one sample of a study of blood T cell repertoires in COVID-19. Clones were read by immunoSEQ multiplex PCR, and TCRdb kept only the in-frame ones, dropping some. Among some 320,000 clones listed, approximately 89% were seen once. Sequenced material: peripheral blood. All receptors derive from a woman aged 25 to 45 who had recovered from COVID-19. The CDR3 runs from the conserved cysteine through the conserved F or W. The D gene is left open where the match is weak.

CASSTSGPNTGELFF,TRBJ2-2,TRBV5-1,TRBD2
CASSGGTPKTNEKLFF,TRBJ1-4,TRBV2,-
CATSDWDRKETQYF,TRBJ2-5,TRBV24-1,TRBD1
CASSEYQETQYF,TRBJ2-5,TRBV18,-
CATSDGYGGGNQPQHF,TRBJ1-5,TRBV24-1,-
CASSRGRGGGTEAFF,TRBJ1-1,TRBV3-1/TRBV3-2,-
CASSAAGQGYTEAFF,TRBJ1-1,TRBV9,TRBD1
CASSLAGGNTEAFF,TRBJ1-1,TRBV7-9,-
CASSEAGATGANVLTF,TRBJ2-6,TRBV2,-
CAISESQGFNYGYTF,TRBJ1-2,TRBV10-3,-
CASSPPGYRNTIYF,TRBJ1-3,TRBV5-6,-
CASSLWARRSNQPQHF,TRBJ1-5,TRBV28,-
CASSVDGGSIEAFF,TRBJ1-1,TRBV9,-
CASSSNRDIDGYTF,TRBJ1-2,TRBV7-2,-
CAWSAWSSNSPLHF,TRBJ1-6,TRBV30,-
CAISESGSRRNEQFF,TRBJ2-1,TRBV10-3,-
CASSQNLGGETQYF,TRBJ2-5,TRBV4-1,TRBD2
CASSFSFDEQYF,TRBJ2-7,TRBV28,-
CATGKGDHEKLFF,TRBJ1-4,TRBV24-1,-
CASSSTEKNQPQHF,TRBJ1-5,TRBV25-1,-
CASSYRGSHEQYF,TRBJ2-7,TRBV5-5,TRBD1
CASSFQGTSGNTIYF,TRBJ1-3,TRBV5-1,-
CASSHPTGQSSGNTIYF,TRBJ1-3,TRBV3-1/TRBV3-2,-
CASSFTDTPGANVLTF,TRBJ2-6,TRBV5-4,-
CASSQDWGGSSYNEQFF,TRBJ2-1,TRBV14,-
CSASGITGGHEQYF,TRBJ2-7,TRBV20-1,TRBD1
CASRRDSLRYEQYF,TRBJ2-7,TRBV5-1,TRBD1
CASSQSGGQPYEQYF,TRBJ2-7,TRBV3-1/TRBV3-2,TRBD2
CSVEDRGRGYEQYF,TRBJ2-7,TRBV29-1,-
CASSHEDRDNSPLHF,TRBJ1-6,TRBV7-2,TRBD1
CASSLLGEGSPLHF,TRBJ1-6,TRBV5-1,-
CASRTSITEAFF,TRBJ1-1,TRBV12-3/TRBV12-4,-
CATSRGWTGVTVPQHF,TRBJ1-5,TRBV15,TRBD1
CASSYSLSAHTEAFF,TRBJ1-1,TRBV6-5,-
CASSPLPARSSYNEQFF,TRBJ2-1,TRBV4-2,-
CASSLPGQGGRPQHF,TRBJ1-5,TRBV28,TRBD1
CASSLGGGNTEAFF,TRBJ1-1,TRBV28,-
CAWSVLVSEKLFF,TRBJ1-4,TRBV30,-
CASSQVSAGFHTGELFF,TRBJ2-2,TRBV4-1,-
CASRNPGQIYGYTF,TRBJ1-2,TRBV7-3,TRBD1
CASSLGMYTEAFF,TRBJ1-1,TRBV13,-
CASSTLGSLGEQYF,TRBJ2-7,TRBV6-5,-
CASSDPGENEKLFF,TRBJ1-4,TRBV6-1,-
CASSLFRQGYYEQYF,TRBJ2-7,TRBV4-3,TRBD1
CASSYPREIQETQYF,TRBJ2-5,TRBV6-6,-
CASSHSGTSGTDTQYF,TRBJ2-3,TRBV4-3,TRBD2
CASSSNRGEQYF,TRBJ2-7,TRBV11-3,-
CASSSPTRDRGGFYYGYTF,TRBJ1-2,TRBV6-2/TRBV6-3,TRBD1
CASKQSTGVEQYF,TRBJ2-7,TRBV10-2,-
CSVVTGVGNTIYF,TRBJ1-3,TRBV29-1,TRBD1
CASSRGLAARGGETQYF,TRBJ2-5,TRBV5-5,TRBD2